Following are 10 T cell receptor beta chains from one sample sequenced in a study of OX40 agonist ivuxolimab in advanced cancers. Data came from immunoSEQ multiplex PCR; TCRdb stores just in-frame clones and leaves some out. Of 49,000 or so clones detected, roughly nine tenths appear once; the ten largest clones hold 11% to 15%. Material: CD4+ or CD8+ T cells sorted from blood, obtained in a trial of the OX40 agonist ivuxolimab. The receptor set was obtained from an adult with an advanced solid tumor such as melanoma, head and neck, liver or kidney cancer.

The V gene is TRBV7-9, the J gene TRBJ1-6; D is possibly TRBD1 (5 bases). Per the germline V gene, CDR1 is SEHNR and CDR2 is FQNEAQ (reference sequence). V was clipped by 7 bases and J by 9 bases, with 16 bases between them. CDR3 length: 14 amino acids. In nucleotides, the CDR3 is TGTGCCAGCACCCTTCTAGGGGAAGGTTCACCCCTCCACTTT. This encodes CASTLLGEGSPLHF.

The gene calls are TRBV5-1 and TRBJ1-6; no clear D gene. Trimming shortened V by 3 bases and J by 10 bases, and 20 bases separated the two germline ends. This CDR3 is built from 16 residues. The V gene's germline CDR1 is SGHRS and CDR2 YFSETQ. The chain's CDR3 is CASSYQTGNQGSPLHF. The CDR3 DNA reads as TGCGCCAGCAGCTATCAAACCGGGAACCAAGGGTCACCCCTCCACTTT.

The chain combines TRBV4-1 with TRBJ1-1; D remains ambiguous. V lost 0 bases, J lost 6 bases, and 11 bases lay in between. The length of the CDR3 is 14 residues. Germline CDR1 and CDR2: MGHRA and YSYEKL. This CDR3 is CASSQDMARAEAFF. CDR3 nucleotides: TGCGCCAGCAGCCAAGACATGGCCCGCGCTGAAGCTTTCTTT.

The chain combines TRBV10-3 with TRBJ2-2, with D perhaps TRBD1 (6 bases). The V and J ends lost 6 bases and 2 bases respectively, with 10 bases between them. Germline-derived CDR1 and CDR2 are ENHRY and SYGVKD. This CDR3 region has 14 residues. DNA for the CDR3: TGTGCCATCAGGCCAGGGGATAACACCGGGGAGCTGTTTTTT. Residues: CAIRPGDNTGELFF.

The chain carries TRBV29-1 and TRBJ2-7; maybe TRBD1 (6 bases). Germline values: CDR1 SQVTM, CDR2 ANQGSEA. The CDR3 totals 12 residues. The V end was cut by 6 bases, the J end by 3 bases, with 12 bases between. CDR3 in DNA: TGCAGCGTACAGGGAGACCTCTACGAGCAGTACTTC. Translated: CSVQGDLYEQYF.

The chain uses TRBV19 and TRBJ2-2; no definite D call. Trimming left V 5 bases short and J 2 bases short, with 18 bases between. There are 17 residues in the CDR3. The germline V gene has CDR1 LNHDA and CDR2 SQIVND (reference sequence). DNA of the CDR3: TGTGCCAGTAGTCCCCGCCGGTCCCCAGGAAACACCGGGGAGCTGTTTTTT. As protein: CASSPRRSPGNTGELFF.

The genes are TRBV5-1 and TRBJ1-4; TRBD1 is a possible D gene (6 bases). The ends were cut back, 6 bases at V and 8 bases at J, with 20 bases in the middle. The CDR3 sequence is 15 residues long. The germline V gene has CDR1 SGHRS and CDR2 YFSETQ. CDR3 region: CASNPLGGQGEKLFF. The CDR3 region has the DNA TGCGCCAGCAACCCCCTGGGGGGGCAGGGAGAAAAACTGTTTTTT.

The chain joins TRBV6-5 to TRBJ1-1; TRBD1 matches 8 bases. V shed 8 bases, J shed 1 base, and the junction held 6 bases outside the gene matches. This CDR3 region has 14 residues. The germline V gene has CDR1 MNHEY and CDR2 SVGAGI. The CDR3: CASGRDRRNTEAFF. In DNA, the CDR3 is TGTGCCAGCGGAAGGGACAGGAGGAACACTGAAGCTTTCTTT.

In its sample, this clone was seen once. The chain joins TRBV4-2 to TRBJ2-1, with D perhaps TRBD2 (6 bases). The CDR3 sequence is 19 residues long. Germline CDR1 and CDR2: LGHNA and YNFKEQ. V was shortened by 2 bases and J by 0 bases, with 20 bases between the two germline ends. CDR3 nucleotide sequence: TGTGCCAGCAGCCAACCCGCGGTGGTAGCGGAGAACTCCTACAATGAGCAGTTCTTC. It yields the protein CASSQPAVVAENSYNEQFF.

The chain's CDR3 is CASSLRRSGEQFF. CDR3 bases: TGCGCCAGCAGCTTGAGGCGAAGCGGTGAGCAGTTCTTC. This sequence joins TRBV5-1 and TRBJ2-1; TRBD2 is a possible D gene (5 bases). Germline loops: CDR1 SGHRS, CDR2 YFSETQ. V lost 1 base and J 9 bases, leaving 11 bases between the germline ends. This CDR3 has 13 amino acids.